This T cell receptor beta chain was sequenced in a study of T cells after yellow fever vaccination. A process of 5'RACE template switching, which added a universal primer site and UMIs, was used to make TCR cDNA. TCRdb itself ran the 5' RACE reads through MiXCR, one entry per CDR3 protein. The table shows just over 250,000 distinct CDR3 sequences, with around 4.9% occurring only once. Broader study findings: Weaker overall, the secondary response nonetheless peaked faster (day 5 versus 15). The booster saw the reappearance of most primary-vaccination clones (96% CD4, 80% to 90% CD8).

Germline-derived CDR1 and CDR2 are SGHNT and YENEEA. The V and J ends lost 1 base and 8 bases, in that order; junction bases with no gene match: 9. This CDR3 contains 16 residues. This clonotype was recorded a few times. The antigen remains unidentified. The starting material was CD4+ T cells sorted from PBMCs, obtained on the day of the yellow fever booster vaccination. The sequence was obtained from a man aged 18 to 30 who received the YFV17D yellow fever vaccine. This chain joins TRBV11-3 and TRBJ2-3; 10 positions agree with TRBD1. CDR3 coding DNA: TGTGCCAGCAGCTTAGGCGCCGGGACAGGGGCCGGTACGCAGTATTTT. Amino acids: CASSLGAGTGAGTQYF.